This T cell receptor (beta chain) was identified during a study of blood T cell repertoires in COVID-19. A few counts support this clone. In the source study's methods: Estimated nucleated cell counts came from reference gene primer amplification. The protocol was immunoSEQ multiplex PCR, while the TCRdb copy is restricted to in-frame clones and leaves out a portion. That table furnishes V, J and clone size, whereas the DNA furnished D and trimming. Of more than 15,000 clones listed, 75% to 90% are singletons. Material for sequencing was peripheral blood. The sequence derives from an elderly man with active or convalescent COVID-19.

For the CDR3, the DNA is TGTGCCAGCAGCAACGCAGGGGGAACTGAAGCTTTCTTT. This codes for CASSNAGGTEAFF. The rearrangement links TRBV9 to TRBJ1-1; 7 nucleotides agree with TRBD1. This CDR3 comprises 13 residues. Germline V lookup: CDR1 SGDLS, CDR2 YYNGEE. Trimming took 4 bases from V and 5 from J; bases not matched to a gene: 5.